Presented here are 4 T cell receptor beta chains from one specimen sequenced in a study of cytomegalovirus exposure and HLA in healthy donors. This PCR relied on a set of 60 Vbeta primers and 13 Jbeta primers. TCRdb's copy holds only in-frame clones and misses some; the assay was immunoSEQ multiplex PCR. The specimen's table records about 190,000 clones. Sample: PBMCs. The receptors were sampled from a man younger than 45 in good health and CMV-seronegative.

The chain uses TRBV7-2 and TRBJ2-3, with a tentative D call TRBD2 (5 bases). The ends were cut back, 2 bases at V and 2 bases at J, with 11 bases in the middle. Germline V lookup: CDR1 SGHTA, CDR2 FQGNSA. CDR3 length: 15 residues. The CDR3 is CASSLFSAHTDTQYF. Here the CDR3 DNA reads TGTGCCAGCAGCTTATTTAGCGCCCACACAGATACGCAGTATTTT.

The chain is built from TRBV5-4 and TRBJ2-1, with D perhaps TRBD2 (6 bases). This CDR3 spans 15 amino acids. V gave up 1 base and J gave up 2 bases, with 10 bases separating them. Germline-derived CDR1 and CDR2 are SGHNT and YYREEE (reference sequence). The CDR3 bases are TGTGCCAGCAGCTTGCAGGCGGGGCCCTACAATGAGCAGTTCTTC. Amino acids: CASSLQAGPYNEQFF.

V usage is TRBV16 and J usage is TRBJ2-6; a weak D match, TRBD1 (5 bases). This CDR3 region has 15 residues. Germline V gene data show CDR1 as KGHSY and CDR2 as FQNENV. V was trimmed by 4 bases and J by 4 bases, leaving 11 bases between them. CDR3: CASSPRVSGANVLTF. The CDR3 DNA is TGTGCCAGCAGCCCCAGGGTGTCAGGGGCCAACGTCCTGACTTTC.

The chain couples TRBV30 to TRBJ2-5; 12 nucleotides align to TRBD2. The CDR3 runs 15 residues. Germline V CDR1 and CDR2: GTSNPN, SVGIG (reference sequence). The V and J ends lost 0 bases and 5 bases, in that order; junction bases with no gene match: 4. The CDR3 reads CAWSVTSGGRETQYF. As DNA, the CDR3 is TGTGCCTGGAGTGTGACTAGCGGGGGCCGGGAGACCCAGTACTTC.